The 5 T cell receptor beta chains below come from one sample, sequenced in a study of identical twins. TCRdb reanalysed the 5' RACE reads using MiXCR and keeps one entry per CDR3 protein. Of 500,000 or so distinct CDR3 sequences in the sample, less than 25% were seen once. The same sample was also studied in work on T cells expressing NK-cell markers.

The sequencing input was CD4+ T cells sorted from blood. The receptors come from a young woman in good health.

The chain links TRBV6-2 or TRBV6-3 to TRBJ2-1; 9 positions match TRBD2. CDR1 is MNHEY, CDR2 SVGEGT, per germline. The CDR3 runs to 16 residues. Trimming cost V 2 bases and J 12 bases; bases outside gene matches: 14. In DNA form, the CDR3 reads TGTGCCAGCAGTTACCCCTCTAGCGGGAAGGGTCAGGCGCAGTTCTTC. It translates to CASSYPSSGKGQAQFF.

This clonotype came up a few times. The chain combines TRBV20-1 with TRBJ2-7; D might be TRBD2 (6 bases). CDR1 and CDR2 from the germline V gene are DFQATT and SNEGSKA (reference sequence). This CDR3 region has 16 residues. Trimming stripped 0 bases from V and 0 bases from J, with 15 bases between. As DNA, the CDR3 is TGCAGTGCTAGAGATCGCCGGACGGGACTCTCCTACGAGCAGTACTTC. Its protein product is CSARDRRTGLSYEQYF.

This clonotype was observed a handful of times. The chain is built from TRBV4-3 and TRBJ2-3; perhaps TRBD2 as D (6 bases). V was pared by 0 bases and J by 8 bases, with 21 bases between. The CDR3 has 17 residues. CDR1 and CDR2 (germline): LGHNA, YSLEER. The CDR3 region has the DNA TGCGCCAGCAGCCAAGATCGGTCTACTAGCAGGGCGGGTACGCAGTATTTT. It yields the protein CASSQDRSTSRAGTQYF.

This clonotype has at least ten counts. The chain joins TRBV20-1 to TRBJ2-1; either TRBD1 or TRBD2 may supply D (5 bases each). This CDR3 has 14 residues. The V gene lost 3 bases and the J gene lost 6 bases, with 15 bases spanning the gap. Germline V gives CDR1 DFQATT, CDR2 SNEGSKA (reference sequence). The CDR3 region has the DNA TGCAGTGCTAGCCCCGGGACCAGCAGCAATGAGCAGTTCTTC. This gives the protein CSASPGTSSNEQFF.

This clonotype occurred a few times. This chain's CDR3 is CSALRTSGRLYEQYF. Written as DNA, the CDR3 is TGCAGTGCTCTTCGGACTAGCGGGAGGCTATACGAGCAGTACTTC. The chain uses TRBV20-1 and TRBJ2-7, with 14 bases lining up with TRBD2. This CDR3 has 15 residues. Germline CDR1 reads DFQATT; CDR2 reads SNEGSKA (reference sequence). Trimming took 5 bases from V and 4 from J; bases not matched to a gene: 7.